What follows is one TCR beta chain and its context. V lost 6 bases and J 2 bases, leaving 8 bases between the germline ends. In germline, CDR1 is MNHEY, CDR2 SVGAGI. The CDR3 has 13 amino acids. Original handling: It was from reference gene primer amplification that nucleated cell counts were estimated. Assay used: immunoSEQ multiplex PCR; TCRdb lists only in-frame clones, some missing. The V and J calls and clone size were taken over from that table, and D and trimming were inferred from the DNA. The sample has under 20,000 clones, roughly three quarters seen once. The sample is drawn from a study of blood T cell repertoires in COVID-19. Study-level information: COVID-19 samples, acute and convalescent, were from the United States, Italy and Spain. From T cells, B-cell-depleted T cells, or PBMCs came the material, which was cDNA or gDNA.

Source material: peripheral blood. This sequence was found in a man aged 55 to 69 with active or convalescent COVID-19. The V gene is TRBV6-5, the J gene TRBJ1-5; D unresolved. The CDR3 protein is CASRKEGNQPQHF. Written as DNA, the CDR3 is TGTGCCAGCAGGAAAGAGGGCAATCAGCCCCAGCATTTT.